This T cell receptor (beta chain) was identified during a study of identical twins' blood T cells. Study overall: Approximately twelve libraries, six alpha and six beta, gave approximately 50 million reads.

TCR cDNA libraries came from RNA via a modified published protocol. Sample barcodes were added at both library ends during cDNA synthesis. A single record per CDR3 protein comes from TCRdb applying MiXCR to the 5' RACE reads. The sample includes 350,000 to 400,000 distinct CDR3 sequences, 25% to 35% of them seen just once. Losses at the gene ends were 3 bases for V and 1 base for J; bases not matched to a gene: 5. In germline, CDR1 is KGHSH, CDR2 LQKENI. The CDR3 spans 15 residues. This clonotype came up a few times. The clonotype originates from a woman aged 18-49 years in good health. The specimen sequenced was PBMCs. The rearrangement uses TRBV18 and TRBJ1-2, with 7 bases fitting TRBD1. DNA for the CDR3: TGTGCCAGCTCACCCGGGACAGAAATTAACTATGGCTACACCTTC. It yields the protein CASSPGTEINYGYTF. The full variable domain, in which reference TRBV18 and TRBJ1-2 provide the parts outside the CDR3, is NAGVMQNPRHLVRRRGQEARLRCSPMKGHSHVYWYRQLPEEGLKFMVYLQKENIIDESGMPKERFSAEFPKEGPSILRIQQVVRGDSAAYFCASSPGTEINYGYTFGSGTRLTVV.